The clone carrying this T cell receptor beta chain was seen more than once but under ten times. Its antigen is not identified. The sample is drawn from a study of CD8+ T cells in alopecia areata. Study-wide background: After 6 to 18 months of tofacitinib, follow-up continued 6 months off drug.

Alopecia areata patients provided lesional scalp punch biopsies and peripheral blood, both collected for the study. Sorted populations comprised CD4+ and CD8+ T cells obtained from PBMCs. With 8 bases clipped from V and 5 bases from J, the junction kept 6 bases outside the gene matches. Germline CDR1 reads SGHTA; CDR2 reads FQGNSA. The CDR3 extends over 14 amino acids. Findings and caveats of the study: Scalp lesions, especially in alopecia totalis/universalis, had higher clonality than normal scalp.

RNA extraction was followed by reverse transcription into cDNA, which acted as the sequencing template. TCRdb keeps only in-frame clones here, not all; method: immunoSEQ multiplex PCR. The table records 90,000 to 150,000 clones, roughly two fifths of them present only once. This clonotype was obtained from a human donor with alopecia areata. J is TRBJ2-4 and V is TRBV7-2; 10 bases align to TRBD2. Sample: CD4+ T cells sorted from blood. The chain's CDR3 is CASSRGTSENIQYF. CDR3 coding DNA: TGTGCCAGCTCGCGAGGGACTAGCGAAAACATTCAGTACTTC.